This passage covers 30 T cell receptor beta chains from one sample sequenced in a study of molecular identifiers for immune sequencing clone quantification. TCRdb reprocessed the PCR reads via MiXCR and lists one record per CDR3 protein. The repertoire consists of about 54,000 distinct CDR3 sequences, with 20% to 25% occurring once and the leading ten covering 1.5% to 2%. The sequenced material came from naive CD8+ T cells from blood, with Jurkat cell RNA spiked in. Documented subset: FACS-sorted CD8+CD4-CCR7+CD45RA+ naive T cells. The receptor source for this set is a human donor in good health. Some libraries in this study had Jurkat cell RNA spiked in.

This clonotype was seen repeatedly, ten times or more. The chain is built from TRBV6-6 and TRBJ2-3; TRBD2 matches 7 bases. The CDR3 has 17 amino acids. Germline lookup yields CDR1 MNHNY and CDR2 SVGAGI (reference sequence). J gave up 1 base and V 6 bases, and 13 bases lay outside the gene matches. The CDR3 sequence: CASSPNPLAGGTDTQYF. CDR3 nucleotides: TGTGCCAGCAGCCCCAACCCCCTCGCGGGGGGCACAGATACGCAGTATTTT.

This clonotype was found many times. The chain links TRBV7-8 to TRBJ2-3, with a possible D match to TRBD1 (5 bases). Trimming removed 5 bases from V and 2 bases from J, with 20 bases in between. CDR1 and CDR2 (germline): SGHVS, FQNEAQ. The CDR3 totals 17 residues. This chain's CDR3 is CASSPPGAGPDTDTQYF. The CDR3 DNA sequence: TGTGCCAGCAGCCCTCCCGGCGCAGGGCCAGACACAGATACGCAGTATTTT.

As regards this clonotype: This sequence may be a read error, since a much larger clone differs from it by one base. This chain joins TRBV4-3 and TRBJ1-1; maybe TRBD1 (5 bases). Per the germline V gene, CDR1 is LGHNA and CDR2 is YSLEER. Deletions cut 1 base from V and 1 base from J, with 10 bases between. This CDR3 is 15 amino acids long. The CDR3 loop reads CASSQGGFSNTEAFF. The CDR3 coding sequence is TGCGCCAGCAGCCAAGGGGGGTTTTCGAACACTGAAGCTTTCTTT.

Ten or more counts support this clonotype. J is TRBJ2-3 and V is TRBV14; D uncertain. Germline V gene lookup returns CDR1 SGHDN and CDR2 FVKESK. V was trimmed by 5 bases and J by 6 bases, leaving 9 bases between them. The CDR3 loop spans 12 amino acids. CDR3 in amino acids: CASSSLRDTQYF. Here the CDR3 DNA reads TGTGCCAGCAGCTCCCTTCGTGATACGCAGTATTTT.

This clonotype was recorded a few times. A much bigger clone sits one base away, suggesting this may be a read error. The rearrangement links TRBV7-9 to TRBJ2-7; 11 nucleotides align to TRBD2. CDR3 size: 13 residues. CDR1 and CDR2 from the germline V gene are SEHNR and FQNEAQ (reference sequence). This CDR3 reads CGTSGLRPYGQYF. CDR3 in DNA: TGCGGGACTAGCGGTCTCAGGCCCTACGGGCAGTACTTC.

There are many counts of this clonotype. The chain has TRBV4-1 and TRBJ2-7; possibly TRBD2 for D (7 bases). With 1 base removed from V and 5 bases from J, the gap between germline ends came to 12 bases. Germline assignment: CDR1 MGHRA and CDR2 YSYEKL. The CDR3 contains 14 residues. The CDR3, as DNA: TGCGCCAGCAGCCAAGCGGGGGGCAGGGACGAGCAGTACTTC. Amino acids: CASSQAGGRDEQYF.

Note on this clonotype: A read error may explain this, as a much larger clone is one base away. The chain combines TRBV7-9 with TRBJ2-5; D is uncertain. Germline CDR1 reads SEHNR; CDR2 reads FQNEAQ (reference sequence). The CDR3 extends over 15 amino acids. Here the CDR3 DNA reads TGTACCAGCAGCCCCAGCGCAAACTACCAAGAGACCCAGTACTTC. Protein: CTSSPSANYQETQYF.

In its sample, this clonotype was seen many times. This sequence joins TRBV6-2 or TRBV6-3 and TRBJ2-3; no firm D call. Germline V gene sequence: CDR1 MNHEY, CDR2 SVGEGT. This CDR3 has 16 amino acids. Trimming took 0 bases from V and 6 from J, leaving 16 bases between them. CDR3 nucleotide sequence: TGTGCCAGCAGTTACTCGATTTCCCAGATAGGGGATACGCAGTATTTT. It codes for CASSYSISQIGDTQYF.

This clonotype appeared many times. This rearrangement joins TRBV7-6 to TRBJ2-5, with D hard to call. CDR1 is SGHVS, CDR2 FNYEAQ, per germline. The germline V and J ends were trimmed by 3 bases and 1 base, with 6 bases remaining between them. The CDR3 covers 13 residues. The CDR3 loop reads CASSLAFQETQYF. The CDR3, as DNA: TGTGCCAGCAGCTTGGCGTTCCAAGAGACCCAGTACTTC.

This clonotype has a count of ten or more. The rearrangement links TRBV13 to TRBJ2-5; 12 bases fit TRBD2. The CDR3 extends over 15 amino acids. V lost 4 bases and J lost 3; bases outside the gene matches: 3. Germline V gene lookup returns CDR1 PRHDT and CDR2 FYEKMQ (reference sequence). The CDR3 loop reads CASSSGLAGKETQYF. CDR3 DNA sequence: TGTGCCAGCAGCTCCGGACTAGCGGGGAAAGAGACCCAGTACTTC.

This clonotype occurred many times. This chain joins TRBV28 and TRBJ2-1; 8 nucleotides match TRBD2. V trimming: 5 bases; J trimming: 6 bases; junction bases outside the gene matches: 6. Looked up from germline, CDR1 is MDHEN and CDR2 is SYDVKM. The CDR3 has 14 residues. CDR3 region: CASSPRTSRNEQFF. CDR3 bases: TGTGCCAGCAGTCCTCGGACTAGCCGCAATGAGCAGTTCTTC.

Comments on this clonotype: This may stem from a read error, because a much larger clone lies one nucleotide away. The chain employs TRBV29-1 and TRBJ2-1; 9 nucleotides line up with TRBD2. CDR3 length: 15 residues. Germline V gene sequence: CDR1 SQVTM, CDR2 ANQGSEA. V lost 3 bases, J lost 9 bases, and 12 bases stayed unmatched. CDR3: CSVDVGIAGVGEQFF. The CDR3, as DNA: TGCAGCGTTGATGTGGGGATAGCGGGAGTTGGTGAGCAGTTCTTC.

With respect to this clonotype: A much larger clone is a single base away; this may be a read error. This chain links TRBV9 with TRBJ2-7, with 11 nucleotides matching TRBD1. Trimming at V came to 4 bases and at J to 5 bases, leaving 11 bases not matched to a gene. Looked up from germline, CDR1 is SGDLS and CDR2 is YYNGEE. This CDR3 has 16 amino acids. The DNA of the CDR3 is TGTGCCAGCAGCCCCTATCCCCGGGACAGGGGGGACGAGCAGTACTTC. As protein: CASSPYPRDRGDEQYF.

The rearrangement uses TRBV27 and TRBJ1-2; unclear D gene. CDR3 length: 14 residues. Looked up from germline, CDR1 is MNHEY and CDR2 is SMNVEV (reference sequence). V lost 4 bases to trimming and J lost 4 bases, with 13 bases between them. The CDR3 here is CASSWRRVSYGYTF. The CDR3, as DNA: TGTGCCAGCAGTTGGCGCCGAGTTTCCTATGGCTACACCTTC.

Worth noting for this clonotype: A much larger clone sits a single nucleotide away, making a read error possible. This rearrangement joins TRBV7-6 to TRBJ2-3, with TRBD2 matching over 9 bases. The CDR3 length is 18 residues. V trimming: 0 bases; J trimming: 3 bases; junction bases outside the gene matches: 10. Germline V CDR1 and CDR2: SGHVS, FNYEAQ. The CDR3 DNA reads TGTGCCAGCAGCTTAGCGCCTTACTCTAGCGGGACAACAGATACGCAGTATTTT. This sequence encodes CASSLAPYSSGTTDTQYF.

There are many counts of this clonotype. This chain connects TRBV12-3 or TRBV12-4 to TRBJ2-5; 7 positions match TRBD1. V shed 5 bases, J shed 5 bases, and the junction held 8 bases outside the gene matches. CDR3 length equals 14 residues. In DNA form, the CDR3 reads TGTGCCAGCAGTGAACAGGGGATTCTTGAGACCCAGTACTTC. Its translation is CASSEQGILETQYF.

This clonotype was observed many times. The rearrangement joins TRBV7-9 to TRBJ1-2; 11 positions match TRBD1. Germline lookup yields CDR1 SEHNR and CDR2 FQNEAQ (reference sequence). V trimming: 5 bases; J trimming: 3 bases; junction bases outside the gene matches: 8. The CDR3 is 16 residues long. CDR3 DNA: TGTGCCAGCAGCCTAACTGGACAGGGGGCCCACTATGGCTACACCTTC. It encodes CASSLTGQGAHYGYTF.

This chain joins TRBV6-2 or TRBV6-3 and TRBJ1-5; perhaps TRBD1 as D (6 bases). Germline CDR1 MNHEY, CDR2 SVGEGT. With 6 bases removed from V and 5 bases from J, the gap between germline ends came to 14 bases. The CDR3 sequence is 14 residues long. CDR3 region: CASSQTGIDQPQHF. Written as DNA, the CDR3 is TGTGCCAGCAGCCAAACAGGGATCGATCAGCCCCAGCATTTT.

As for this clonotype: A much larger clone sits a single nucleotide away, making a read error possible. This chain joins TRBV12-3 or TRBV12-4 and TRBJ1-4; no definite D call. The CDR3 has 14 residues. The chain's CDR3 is CASSPRGTNGKLFF. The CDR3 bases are TGTGCCAGCAGTCCCCGAGGAACTAATGGAAAACTGTTTTTT.

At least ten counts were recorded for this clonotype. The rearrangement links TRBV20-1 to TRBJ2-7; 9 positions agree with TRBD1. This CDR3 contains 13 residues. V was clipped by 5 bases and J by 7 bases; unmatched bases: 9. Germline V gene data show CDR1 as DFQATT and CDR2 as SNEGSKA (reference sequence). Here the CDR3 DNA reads TGCAGTGCTGGGGGGACAGGGTCATGGGAGCAGTACTTC. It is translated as CSAGGTGSWEQYF.

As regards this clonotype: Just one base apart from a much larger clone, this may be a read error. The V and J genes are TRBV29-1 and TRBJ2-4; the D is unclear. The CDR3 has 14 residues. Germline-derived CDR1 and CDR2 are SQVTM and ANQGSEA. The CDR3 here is CSVVPRTPKDIQYF. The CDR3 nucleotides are TGCAGCGTTGTACCCCGGACCCCCAAAGACATTCAGTACTTC.

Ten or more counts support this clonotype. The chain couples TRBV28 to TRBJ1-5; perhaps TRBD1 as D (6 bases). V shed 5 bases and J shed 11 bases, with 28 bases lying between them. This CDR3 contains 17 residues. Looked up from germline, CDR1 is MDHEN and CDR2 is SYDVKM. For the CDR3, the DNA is TGTGCCAGCAGTACCCATGGTATTGGACAGCGGACGTGGGCCCAGCATTTT. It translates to CASSTHGIGQRTWAQHF.

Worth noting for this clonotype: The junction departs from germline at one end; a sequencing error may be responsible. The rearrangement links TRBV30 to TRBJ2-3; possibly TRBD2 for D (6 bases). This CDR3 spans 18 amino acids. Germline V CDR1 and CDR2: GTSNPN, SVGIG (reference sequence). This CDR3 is CGWKRGVAALSSTDTQYF. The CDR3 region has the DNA TGTGGCTGGAAGAGGGGAGTAGCGGCGTTATCTAGCACAGATACGCAGTATTTT.

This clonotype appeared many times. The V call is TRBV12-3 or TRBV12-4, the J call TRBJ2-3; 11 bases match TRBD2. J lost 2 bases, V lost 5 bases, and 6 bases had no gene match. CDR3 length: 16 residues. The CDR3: CASSGRLAGLTDTQYF. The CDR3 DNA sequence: TGTGCCAGCAGTGGCAGACTAGCGGGGCTCACAGATACGCAGTATTTT.

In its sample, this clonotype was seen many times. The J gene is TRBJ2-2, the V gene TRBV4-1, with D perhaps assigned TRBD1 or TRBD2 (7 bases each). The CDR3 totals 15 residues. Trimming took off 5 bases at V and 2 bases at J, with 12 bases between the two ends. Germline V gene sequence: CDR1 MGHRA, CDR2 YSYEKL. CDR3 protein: CASSSGGENTGELFF. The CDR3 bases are TGCGCCAGCAGCTCAGGGGGGGAAAACACCGGGGAGCTGTTTTTT.

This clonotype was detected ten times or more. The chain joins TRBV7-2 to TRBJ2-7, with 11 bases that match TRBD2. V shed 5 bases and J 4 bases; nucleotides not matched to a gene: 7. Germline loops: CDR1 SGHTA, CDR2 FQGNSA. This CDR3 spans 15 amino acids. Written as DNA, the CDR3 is TGTGCCAGCAGCCACCAGACTAGCGGGGTGTACGAGCAGTACTTC. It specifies CASSHQTSGVYEQYF. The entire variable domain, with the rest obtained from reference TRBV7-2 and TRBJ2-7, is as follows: GAGVSQSPSNKVTEKGKDVELRCDPISGHTALYWYRQSLGQGLEFLIYFQGNSAPDKSGLPSDRFSAERTGGSVSTLTIQRTQQEDSAVYLCASSHQTSGVYEQYFGPGTRLTVT.

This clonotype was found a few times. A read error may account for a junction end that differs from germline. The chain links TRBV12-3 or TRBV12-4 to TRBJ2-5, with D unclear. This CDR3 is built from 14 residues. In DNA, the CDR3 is TGTGCCGGCAGTTTTTCTGATTTCCAAGAGACCCAGTACTTC. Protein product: CAGSFSDFQETQYF.

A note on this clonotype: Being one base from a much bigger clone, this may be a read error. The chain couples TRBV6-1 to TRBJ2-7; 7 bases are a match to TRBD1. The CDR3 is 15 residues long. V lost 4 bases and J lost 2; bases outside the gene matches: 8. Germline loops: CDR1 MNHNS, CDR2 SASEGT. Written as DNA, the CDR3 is TGTGCCAGCAGTGGAATTGGACAGGAGACCTACGAGCAGTACTTC. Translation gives CASSGIGQETYEQYF.

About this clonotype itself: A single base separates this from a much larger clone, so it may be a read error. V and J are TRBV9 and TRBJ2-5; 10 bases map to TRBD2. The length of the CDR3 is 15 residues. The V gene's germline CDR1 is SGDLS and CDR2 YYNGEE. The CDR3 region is CASSVAGLAGEPQYF. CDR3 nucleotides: TGTGCCAGCAGCGTAGCGGGCCTAGCGGGAGAGCCCCAGTACTTC.

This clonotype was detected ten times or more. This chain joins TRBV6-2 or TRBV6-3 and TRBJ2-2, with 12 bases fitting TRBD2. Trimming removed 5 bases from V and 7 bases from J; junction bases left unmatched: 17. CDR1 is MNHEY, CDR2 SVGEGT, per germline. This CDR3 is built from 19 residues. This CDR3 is CASSPKGLAGSGVFGELFF. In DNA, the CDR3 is TGTGCCAGCAGTCCCAAGGGACTAGCGGGTTCTGGGGTGTTCGGGGAGCTGTTTTTT.